These T cell receptor beta chains were read from a single sample in a study of blood T cell repertoires in COVID-19. Sequenced by immunoSEQ multiplex PCR; TCRdb stores in-frame clones only, minus some. In the table there are a few hundred thousand clones, 92% of which are singletons. Sequenced sample: PBMCs or T cells enriched from blood (not recorded which). The receptor source for this set is a woman aged 25 to 45 who had recovered from COVID-19. Each CDR3 is given with its conserved first and last residue. The D gene is left open where the match is weak. Some rows mark clone size as missing; the rest say once, few, many or name a class of expanded clone.

v_gene: TRBV28; abundance: once; j_gene: TRBJ2-7; d_gene: TRBD2; CDR3nt: TGTGCCAGCGGACTAGATTCTTCGTTCTACGAGCAGTACTTC; CDR3aa: CASGLDSSFYEQYF
v_gene: TRBV6-2/TRBV6-3; abundance: few; j_gene: TRBJ1-5; d_gene: -; CDR3nt: TGTGCCAGCAGTTACTCGAGTTTACGGAGTCAGCCCCAGCATTTT; CDR3aa: CASSYSSLRSQPQHF
v_gene: TRBV28; abundance: -; j_gene: TRBJ1-1; d_gene: TRBD1; CDR3nt: TGTGCCAGCAGCGAAACTACAGGGGACACTGAAGCTTTCTTT; CDR3aa: CASSETTGDTEAFF
v_gene: TRBV28; abundance: -; j_gene: TRBJ2-7; d_gene: -; CDR3nt: TGTGCCAGCAATGCGGATCGGGACGAGCAGTACTTC; CDR3aa: CASNADRDEQYF
v_gene: TRBV9; abundance: few; j_gene: TRBJ2-5; d_gene: TRBD2; CDR3nt: TGTGCCAGCGGAACGGGACTAGCGCAAGAGACCCAGTACTTC; CDR3aa: CASGTGLAQETQYF
v_gene: TRBV19; abundance: -; j_gene: TRBJ2-1; d_gene: TRBD2; CDR3nt: TGTGCCAGTAGCCCCTTGTTCTTTCTGGCTAGCGGGATTGTCAATGAGCAGTTCTTC; CDR3aa: CASSPLFFLASGIVNEQFF
v_gene: TRBV12-3/TRBV12-4; abundance: -; j_gene: TRBJ2-7; d_gene: TRBD2; CDR3nt: TGTGCCAGCGGTAGCGGGGGGGCCTACGAGCAGTACTTC; CDR3aa: CASGSGGAYEQYF
v_gene: TRBV7-2; abundance: -; j_gene: TRBJ1-2; d_gene: -; CDR3nt: TGTGCCAGCAGCTTAGGTAGACAGGCACCCTATGGCTACACCTTC; CDR3aa: CASSLGRQAPYGYTF
v_gene: TRBV28; abundance: -; j_gene: TRBJ1-1; d_gene: -; CDR3nt: TGTGCCAGCGCGGGGGCAGGGCATATAGAAGCTTTCTTT; CDR3aa: CASAGAGHIEAFF
v_gene: TRBV9; abundance: -; j_gene: TRBJ1-1; d_gene: TRBD1; CDR3nt: TGTGCCAGCAGTAAAAACGCCGGGACAGGTGAAGCTTTCTTT; CDR3aa: CASSKNAGTGEAFF